This entry describes one T cell receptor beta chain. The data are from a study of T-cell reconstitution after alpha-beta-depleted transplantation in children. TCRbeta library preparation incorporated unique molecular identifiers. TCRdb called the PCR reads again in MiXCR, with one record for every CDR3 protein. The sample lists fewer than 1 million distinct CDR3 sequences, about 16% seen once, with roughly 5% in the top ten. V shed 4 bases, J shed 7 bases, and the junction held 6 bases outside the gene matches. The CDR3 loop spans 13 amino acids. CDR1 and CDR2 from the germline V gene are MNHEY and SVGAGI.

The clonotype was recovered from a male patient younger than 18 who had a stem cell transplant for acute lymphoblastic leukemia, so the T cells may come from the graft donor. Here the sequenced sample was PBMCs, mostly from graft donor cells, taken 360 days after TCRalphabeta/CD19-depleted stem cell transplant. The chain is built from TRBV6-5 and TRBJ2-5; TRBD2 aligns across 7 bases. The CDR3, as DNA: TGTGCCAGCAGTTTGGGGCGGGAGATGACCCAGTACTTC. Protein product: CASSLGREMTQYF.